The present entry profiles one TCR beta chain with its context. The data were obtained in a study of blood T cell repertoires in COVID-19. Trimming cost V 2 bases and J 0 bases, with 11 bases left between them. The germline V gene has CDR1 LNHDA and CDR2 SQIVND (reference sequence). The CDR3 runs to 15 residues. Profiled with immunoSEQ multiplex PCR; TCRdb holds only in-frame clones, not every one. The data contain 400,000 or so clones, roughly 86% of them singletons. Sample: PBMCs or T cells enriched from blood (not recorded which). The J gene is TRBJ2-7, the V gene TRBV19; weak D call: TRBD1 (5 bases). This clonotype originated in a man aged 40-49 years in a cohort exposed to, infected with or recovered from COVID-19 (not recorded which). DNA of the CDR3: TGTGCCAGTAGTATAAAGGGGCGGAGCTCCTACGAGCAGTACTTC. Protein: CASSIKGRSSYEQYF.